A single sample gave rise to the 25 T cell receptor beta chains below, sequenced in a study of blood T cell repertoires in COVID-19. Sequencing used immunoSEQ multiplex PCR; TCRdb keeps in-frame clones, though not all of them. This table has 380,000 or so clones, 87% appearing once. Source material: PBMCs or T cells enriched from blood (not recorded which). The receptors shown here come from a man aged 25-45 years who had recovered from COVID-19.

V is TRBV10-3 and J is TRBJ1-1, with TRBD1 as a possible D gene (5 bases). This CDR3 is 16 amino acids long. V gave up 0 bases and J gave up 6 bases, with 17 bases separating them. The germline gives CDR1 ENHRY, CDR2 SYGVKD. The CDR3 sequence is CAISESETVGLPEAFF. The DNA for the CDR3 is TGTGCCATCAGTGAGTCGGAGACAGTCGGCCTGCCTGAAGCTTTCTTT.

In regard to this clone: Other nucleotide sequences from this sample produce the same CDR3. The V gene is TRBV19, the J gene TRBJ1-5; 7 positions match TRBD1. V was clipped by 3 bases and J by 7 bases; unmatched bases: 3. Looked up from germline, CDR1 is LNHDA and CDR2 is SQIVND (reference sequence). The CDR3 extends over 13 amino acids. The CDR3, as DNA: TGTGCCAGTAGTATCACAGGGGACCAGCCCCAGCATTTT. Translated: CASSITGDQPQHF. The full variable domain, completed using reference TRBV19 and TRBJ1-5, is DGGITQSPKYLFRKEGQNVTLSCEQNLNHDAMYWYRQDPGQGLRLIYYSQIVNDFQKGDIAEGYSVSREKKESFPLTVTSAQKNPTAFYLCASSITGDQPQHFGDGTRLSIL.

The chain links TRBV3-1 (or the pseudogene TRBV3-2) to TRBJ2-1; TRBD2 matches at 11 bases. The CDR3 sequence is 15 residues long. V was pared by 0 bases and J by 6 bases, with 1 base of the junction left unmatched. From germline, CDR1 is LGHDT and CDR2 YNNKEL (reference sequence). The CDR3 DNA sequence: TGTGCCAGCAGCCAAGATCTAGCGGGGGGCAATGAGCAGTTCTTC. Translated: CASSQDLAGGNEQFF.

This clone has just a few counts. The chain links TRBV4-3 to TRBJ1-2, with D possibly TRBD1 on 5 matching bases. V dropped 0 bases and J dropped 6 bases, with 11 bases sitting between them. The V gene's germline CDR1 is LGHNA and CDR2 YSLEER. The CDR3 contains 14 residues. The CDR3 loop reads CASSQDQGRDGYTF. CDR3 nucleotide sequence: TGCGCCAGCAGCCAAGATCAGGGCAGGGATGGCTACACCTTC.

This chain uses TRBV6-4 with TRBJ2-1; TRBD2 matches 7 bases. Germline V gene lookup returns CDR1 MRHNA and CDR2 SNTAGT. This CDR3 has 13 amino acids. Unmatched junction bases numbered 5, after V lost 4 bases and J lost 8 bases. CDR3 residues: CASSATSVDEQFF. The CDR3 DNA follows: TGTGCCAGCAGTGCCACTAGCGTTGATGAGCAGTTCTTC.

The V gene is TRBV14, the J gene TRBJ2-7; tentatively, D is TRBD2 (7 bases). The ends were cut back, 1 base at V and 2 bases at J, with 18 bases in the middle. Germline loops: CDR1 SGHDN, CDR2 FVKESK. This CDR3 is built from 17 residues. CDR3 amino acids: CASSQASRGAGAYEQYF. The CDR3 DNA reads as TGTGCCAGCAGCCAAGCGTCCCGGGGGGCAGGGGCCTACGAGCAGTACTTC.

V is TRBV5-4 and J is TRBJ2-7, with 9 bases matching TRBD1. Per the germline V gene, CDR1 is SGHNT and CDR2 is YYREEE (reference sequence). Trimming cost V 6 bases and J 5 bases; bases outside gene matches: 6. The length of the CDR3 is 13 residues. CDR3 nucleotides: TGTGCCAGCACCGGACAGGGGACCCACGAGCAGTACTTC. This codes for CASTGQGTHEQYF.

The chain uses TRBV5-1 and TRBJ2-3; D is ambiguous. Between the trimmed V and J ends, which lost 4 bases and 8 bases, there was a span of 23 bases. The germline V gene encodes CDR1 SGHRS and CDR2 YFSETQ. CDR3 size: 16 residues. CDR3 sequence (DNA): TGCGCCAGCAGCCAAAATCTACCGTCCCCGTCAGGTACGCAGTATTTT. Protein: CASSQNLPSPSGTQYF.

The chain links TRBV4-3 to TRBJ2-1; D is perhaps TRBD2 (5 bases). Germline lookup yields CDR1 LGHNA and CDR2 YSLEER. Trimming removed 4 bases from V and 7 bases from J, with 29 bases in between. This CDR3 region has 19 residues. DNA of the CDR3: TGCGCCAGCAGCCGAGTGAAGGTACTAGAGCCTTACCTTGGTAATGAGCAGTTCTTC. This encodes CASSRVKVLEPYLGNEQFF.

This clone has a handful of counts. The CDR3 protein is CASSPRQDRLAKNIQYF. The CDR3 bases are TGTGCCAGCAGCCCCCGGCAGGACAGACTAGCCAAAAACATTCAGTACTTC. The chain employs TRBV7-9 and TRBJ2-4; TRBD1 might be the D (6 bases). CDR1 is SEHNR, CDR2 FQNEAQ, per germline (reference sequence). There are 17 residues in the CDR3. Trimming took 5 bases from V and 0 from J, leaving 17 bases between them. Full variable domain (rest looked up from reference TRBV7-9 and TRBJ2-4): DTGVSQNPRHKITKRGQNVTFRCDPISEHNRLYWYRQTLGQGPEFLTYFQNEAQLEKSRLLSDRFSAERPKGSFSTLEIQRTEQGDSAMYLCASSPRQDRLAKNIQYFGAGTRLSVL.

The chain combines TRBV5-1 with TRBJ1-1; 9 bases are a match to TRBD1. The CDR3 loop spans 14 amino acids. The germline CDR1 and CDR2 sequences are SGHRS and YFSETQ. The J segment lost 11 bases and the V segment lost 0 bases, leaving 8 bases of the junction unmatched. Here the CDR3 reads CASSLDLGQGVAFF. In nucleotides, the CDR3 is TGCGCCAGCAGCTTGGATCTGGGACAGGGTGTGGCTTTCTTT.

This chain links TRBV5-1 with TRBJ2-1; 14 bases are a match to TRBD2. The CDR3 sequence is 15 residues long. J gave up 10 bases and V 4 bases, and 7 bases lay outside the gene matches. Per germline, CDR1 SGHRS and CDR2 YFSETQ. This chain's CDR3 is CASSPTSGGAWEQFF. DNA of the CDR3: TGCGCCAGCAGCCCGACTAGCGGGGGGGCCTGGGAGCAGTTCTTC.

The rearrangement joins TRBV2 to TRBJ1-2; perhaps TRBD1 as D (6 bases). The CDR3 is 17 residues long. V was trimmed by 6 bases and J by 5 bases, leaving 25 bases between them. The germline V gene encodes CDR1 SNHLY and CDR2 FYNNEI. The CDR3 bases are TGTGCCAGCAGCGTAAACCCCCTAATAGACAGGACTTATGGCTACACCTTC. This codes for CASSVNPLIDRTYGYTF.

This clone occurred once. The chain is built from TRBV7-9 and TRBJ1-1; D possibly corresponds to TRBD1 (5 bases). The CDR3 totals 14 residues. Germline CDR1 reads SEHNR; CDR2 reads FQNEAQ (reference sequence). The V and J ends lost 6 bases and 7 bases respectively, with 18 bases between them. CDR3 sequence reads: CASSSDTGVNEAFF. In DNA form, the CDR3 reads TGTGCCAGCAGTTCGGATACAGGCGTTAATGAAGCTTTCTTT.

This CDR3 reads CASSGPGQGSYEQYF. The CDR3 DNA reads TGTGCCAGCAGCGGACCGGGACAGGGCTCCTACGAGCAGTACTTC. The rearrangement uses TRBV7-2 and TRBJ2-7, with 9 bases identical to TRBD1. Germline V gives CDR1 SGHTA, CDR2 FQGNSA. This CDR3 contains 15 residues. Trimming took 5 bases from V and 0 from J; bases not matched to a gene: 5.

V and J are TRBV7-2 and TRBJ2-7; possible D gene TRBD1, 5 bases. The V gene's germline CDR1 is SGHTA and CDR2 FQGNSA. The CDR3 extends over 14 amino acids. V lost 1 base, J lost 2 bases, and 9 bases lay in between. The CDR3 region has the DNA TGTGCCAGCAGCTTAGGTGGGGCCCCCTACGAGCAGTACTTC. Translation gives CASSLGGAPYEQYF.

The rearrangement uses TRBV5-1 and TRBJ1-3; TRBD1 aligns across 7 bases. Per the germline V gene, CDR1 is SGHRS and CDR2 is YFSETQ. The CDR3 has 16 residues. J lost 2 bases, V lost 4 bases, and 9 bases had no gene match. The CDR3 DNA follows: TGCGCCAGCAGCACCACACCCAGGGGGGCTGGAAACACCATATATTTT. Its translation: CASSTTPRGAGNTIYF.

For the CDR3, the DNA is TGTGCCAGCAGCTTAAACAGATATCAGCCCCAGCATTTT. Protein sequence: CASSLNRYQPQHF. The chain has TRBV7-2 and TRBJ1-5; D ambiguous. Trimming cost V 2 bases and J 5 bases, with 7 bases left between them. The germline V gene has CDR1 SGHTA and CDR2 FQGNSA. The CDR3 totals 13 residues.

The chain couples TRBV11-2 to TRBJ1-6, with unresolved D. Trimming left V 1 base short and J 7 bases short, with 17 bases between. Germline V lookup: CDR1 SGHAT, CDR2 FQNNGV. There are 17 residues in the CDR3. As DNA, the CDR3 is TGTGCCAGCAGCTTAGGATTTGTGGGCTCTCCCAATTCACCCCTCCACTTT. Its protein product is CASSLGFVGSPNSPLHF.

About this clone itself: Other DNA sequences in this specimen translate into the identical CDR3. The V gene is TRBV12-3 or TRBV12-4, the J gene TRBJ1-5; the D gene is possibly TRBD1 (6 bases). V gave up 2 bases and J gave up 6 bases, with 8 bases separating them. This CDR3 contains 13 residues. The CDR3: CASSLRGGQPQHF. The DNA for the CDR3 is TGTGCCAGCAGTTTAAGGGGGGGTCAGCCCCAGCATTTT.

The V and J genes are TRBV7-8 and TRBJ2-7, with TRBD1 matching 9 bases. Looked up from germline, CDR1 is SGHVS and CDR2 is FQNEAQ. This CDR3 is 15 amino acids long. With V trimmed by 3 bases and J by 3 bases, 6 bases remained unmatched. The CDR3 DNA follows: TGTGCCAGCAGCTTTTACAGGGGGCCCGACTACGAGCAGTACTTC. Amino acid sequence: CASSFYRGPDYEQYF.

On this clone: Within the sample, other DNA sequences also encode this same CDR3. The chain uses TRBV5-1 and TRBJ2-7; TRBD1 matches 9 bases. This CDR3 spans 15 amino acids. Unmatched junction bases numbered 2, after V lost 0 bases and J lost 1 base. The germline CDR1 and CDR2 sequences are SGHRS and YFSETQ. CDR3 in amino acids: CASSLGGTGSYEQYF. DNA of the CDR3: TGCGCCAGCAGCTTGGGGGGGACAGGGTCCTACGAGCAGTACTTC.

This chain uses TRBV5-4 with TRBJ2-7, with D possibly matching TRBD2 (7 bases). The CDR3 is 14 amino acids. Germline values: CDR1 SGHNT, CDR2 YYREEE (reference sequence). V was trimmed by 7 bases and J by 4 bases, leaving 18 bases between them. The CDR3 reads CASSGGAGMYEQYF. CDR3 nucleotides: TGTGCCAGCTCTGGGGGGGCGGGAATGTACGAGCAGTACTTC. The whole variable domain, filled in from reference TRBV5-4 and TRBJ2-7, reads ETGVTQSPTHLIKTRGQQVTLRCSSQSGHNTVSWYQQALGQGPQFIFQYYREEENGRGNFPPRFSGLQFPNYSSELNVNALELDDSALYLCASSGGAGMYEQYFGPGTRLTVT.

The J gene is TRBJ1-4, the V gene TRBV7-9; weak D call: TRBD1 (6 bases). Germline V CDR1 and CDR2: SEHNR, FQNEAQ (reference sequence). This CDR3 contains 14 residues. The V end lost 2 bases, the J end lost 5 bases, and 9 bases lay between the germline ends. DNA of the CDR3: TGTGCCAGCAGCTTATCCACAGGGAATGAAAAACTGTTTTTT. It encodes CASSLSTGNEKLFF.

The chain joins TRBV10-2 to TRBJ2-7; TRBD1 matches at 9 bases. The germline V gene has CDR1 WSHSY and CDR2 SAAADI. There are 12 residues in the CDR3. V was clipped by 6 bases and J by 11 bases; unmatched bases: 8. The CDR3 loop reads CASSHGQGNKYF. For the CDR3, the DNA is TGCGCCAGCAGCCACGGACAGGGGAATAAGTACTTC.